The 13 T cell receptor beta chains below all came from one sample that was sequenced in a study of blood T cell repertoires in COVID-19. Using immunoSEQ multiplex PCR, the repertoire was profiled, and TCRdb retains in-frame clones only, with some absent. The sample comprises fewer than 130,000 clones, 88% of which are singletons, and less than 3.5% rests with the top ten. The specimen was peripheral blood. These receptor sequences come from a woman aged 45-65 years with acute or convalescent COVID-19.

A note on this clone: No DNA is shown, since the ends of the CDR3 on it are uncertain; the CDR3 is the one TCRdb lists. The genes are TRBV7-2 and TRBJ2-5; TRBD1, as called in the table, went unchecked against the DNA. Germline CDR1 and CDR2: SGHTA and FQGNSA. The CDR3 numbers 15 amino acids, ends counted. The CDR3 sequence is CASSSSSGQGETQYF.

The chain employs TRBV3-1 (or the pseudogene TRBV3-2) and TRBJ2-7, with D uncertain. Trimming shortened V by 2 bases and J by 0 bases, and 5 bases separated the two germline ends. This CDR3 spans 13 amino acids. In germline, CDR1 is LGHDT, CDR2 YNNKEL (reference sequence). CDR3 in DNA: TGTGCCAGCAGCCAACTAGTCTCCTACGAGCAGTACTTC. As protein: CASSQLVSYEQYF.

The chain links TRBV27 to TRBJ1-5, with D perhaps TRBD1 (5 bases). V lost 3 bases and J lost 6, with 9 bases in between. Germline lookup yields CDR1 MNHEY and CDR2 SMNVEV (reference sequence). The CDR3 contains 13 residues. The CDR3 DNA reads as TGTGCCAGCAGTTTCAGGGTTGCTCAGCCCCAGCATTTT. It encodes CASSFRVAQPQHF.

The chain links TRBV25-1 to TRBJ1-4, with D maybe TRBD1 (5 bases). Trimming removed 1 base at V and 8 bases at J, with 11 bases between. This CDR3 has 14 residues. Germline V gene lookup returns CDR1 MGHDK and CDR2 SYGVNS. The chain's CDR3 is CASSEFGTIEKLFF. CDR3 sequence (DNA): TGTGCCAGCAGTGAATTTGGGACTATCGAAAAACTGTTTTTT.

J is TRBJ2-7 and V is TRBV28; 7 positions match TRBD2. J lost 5 bases, V lost 2 bases, and 9 bases had no gene match. The germline CDR1 and CDR2 sequences are MDHEN and SYDVKM. This CDR3 contains 15 residues. The CDR3: CASSLVVGGTNEQYF. CDR3 nucleotide sequence: TGTGCCAGCAGTTTAGTTGTGGGGGGGACCAACGAGCAGTACTTC.

The chain links TRBV28 to TRBJ1-3; D might be TRBD1 (5 bases). The CDR3 covers 15 residues. Germline V lookup: CDR1 MDHEN, CDR2 SYDVKM. The ends were cut back, 4 bases at V and 0 bases at J, with 10 bases in the middle. The CDR3 loop is CASSYGGSSGNTIYF. Here the CDR3 DNA reads TGTGCCAGCAGTTATGGGGGGAGCTCTGGAAACACCATATATTTT.

In its sample, this clone was seen once. The gene calls are TRBV25-1 and TRBJ1-2, with TRBD1 identical over 7 bases. J gave up 3 bases and V 5 bases, and 9 bases lay outside the gene matches. This CDR3 contains 15 residues. Germline assignment: CDR1 MGHDK and CDR2 SYGVNS. CDR3 sequence: CASSNSGQPDYGYTF. CDR3 nucleotide sequence: TGTGCCAGCAGTAACTCGGGACAGCCGGACTATGGCTACACCTTC.

This rearrangement joins TRBV7-7 to TRBJ2-5; D might be TRBD2 (5 bases). V was cut by 1 base and J by 4 bases, with 10 bases left in between. CDR3 length: 14 residues. Germline CDR1 is SSHAT and CDR2 is FNYEAQ (reference sequence). CDR3 sequence: CASSLGYRGETQYF. DNA for the CDR3: TGTGCCAGCAGCTTAGGCTACCGGGGAGAGACCCAGTACTTC. The full variable domain, rest sourced from reference TRBV7-7 and TRBJ2-5, is GAGVSQSPRYKVTKRGQDVTLRCDPISSHATLYWYQQALGQGPEFLTYFNYEAQPDKSGLPSDRFSAERPEGSISTLTIQRTEQRDSAMYRCASSLGYRGETQYFGPGTRLLVL.

The chain has TRBV6-5 and TRBJ1-2; the D gene is possibly TRBD1 (6 bases). Germline V gives CDR1 MNHEY, CDR2 SVGAGI. Trimming stripped 4 bases from V and 2 bases from J, with 14 bases between. This CDR3 contains 15 residues. CDR3 bases: TGTGCCAGCAGTTCAGGGGAGATGAGAAACTATGGCTACACCTTC. It specifies CASSSGEMRNYGYTF.

The DNA for the CDR3 is TGCGCCAGCAGCCGGGGGCTAGCCAGGGGGACTAATGAAAAACTGTTTTTT. Its translation: CASSRGLARGTNEKLFF. The rearrangement uses TRBV4-1 and TRBJ1-4, with TRBD1 identical over 7 bases. Germline CDR1 reads MGHRA; CDR2 reads YSYEKL. The CDR3 runs 17 residues. After removal of 4 bases from V and 2 bases from J, the junction contained 10 bases not matched to a gene.

J is TRBJ2-3 and V is TRBV27, with D possibly TRBD2 on 5 matching bases. This CDR3 region has 18 residues. The V gene lost 8 bases and the J gene lost 2 bases, with 26 bases spanning the gap. Germline CDR1 MNHEY, CDR2 SMNVEV (reference sequence). The CDR3 DNA reads as TGTGCCAGCCGGAGACTAAAAATAAAAGACCCCCACACAGATACGCAGTATTTT. As protein: CASRRLKIKDPHTDTQYF.

The V gene is TRBV4-2, the J gene TRBJ2-2, with 8 bases matching TRBD2. Germline values: CDR1 LGHNA, CDR2 YNFKEQ. The CDR3 has 16 residues. V shed 0 bases, J shed 6 bases, and the junction held 6 bases outside the gene matches. The CDR3 loop is CASSQDSAGGAGELFF. For the CDR3, the DNA is TGTGCCAGCAGCCAAGATTCGGCGGGGGGAGCCGGGGAGCTGTTTTTT.

This sequence joins TRBV21-1 and TRBJ2-1; TRBD2, the table's D call, was not compared with the DNA. TRBV21-1 is flagged as a pseudogene. This CDR3 region has 18 residues. CDR3 region: CASSKALLRPSSYNEQFF. CDR3 in DNA: TGTGCCAGCAGCAAAGCGCTTTTGCGGCCTAGCTCCTACAATGAGCAGTTCTTC.